A selection of T cell receptor beta chains follows, all from one sample in a study of radiotherapy plus CTLA-4 blockade in lung cancer. The assay was immunoSEQ multiplex PCR, and TCRdb's table has in-frame clones only and misses some. This sample has about 100,000 clones; approximately 83% occur once, and the top ten carry roughly 0.84%. The specimen comprised peripheral blood, sampled from a patient treated with radiotherapy plus ipilimumab. Source of these receptors: a human donor with non-small cell lung cancer who had stable disease on radiotherapy plus ipilimumab. Both conserved end residues are part of each CDR3. The order of the fields is clone size, J gene, V gene, D gene, CDR3 protein, CDR3 DNA. D genes are given only for firm matches. Clone size is not always given. Where it is, it says once, few, many or a class for expanded clones.

.,TRBJ1-2,TRBV28,.,CASSKSLGTKGYTF,TGTGCCAGCAGTAAATCGCTGGGGACGAAGGGCTACACCTTC
few,TRBJ1-6,TRBV19,.,CASRPDRSDNSPLHF,TGTGCCAGTAGGCCCGACAGAAGCGATAATTCACCCCTCCACTTT
.,TRBJ2-5,TRBV2,.,CASRDAPFGIRETQYF,TGTGCCAGCAGGGACGCGCCATTTGGGATACGAGAGACCCAGTACTTC
.,TRBJ1-6,TRBV30,TRBD1,CAWSAQGAISPLHF,TGTGCCTGGAGTGCACAGGGGGCGATTTCACCCCTCCACTTT
.,TRBJ1-4,TRBV9,TRBD1,CASSVEGQPNEKLFF,TGTGCCAGCAGCGTAGAGGGACAGCCCAATGAAAAACTGTTTTTT
.,TRBJ1-2,TRBV28,TRBD1,CAGGDRVGYGYTF,TGTGCCGGGGGGGACAGGGTCGGCTATGGCTACACCTTC
.,TRBJ1-1,TRBV28,.,CASSLQGNTEAFF,TGTGCCAGCAGTTTACAGGGGAACACTGAAGCTTTCTTT
.,TRBJ1-1,TRBV6-6,.,CASSYKDTEAFF,TGTGCCAGCAGTTACAAGGACACTGAAGCTTTCTTT
.,TRBJ2-2,TRBV7-2,.,CASSPGLTNTGELFF,TGTGCCAGCAGCCCGGGACTTACCAACACCGGGGAGCTGTTTTTT
.,TRBJ1-1,TRBV6-5,TRBD1,CASRTGQMVNTEAFF,TGTGCCAGCAGGACGGGACAGATGGTGAACACTGAAGCTTTCTTT
.,TRBJ2-5,TRBV7-6,.,CASSPNSLAETQYF,TGTGCCAGCAGCCCTAATAGCTTAGCGGAGACCCAGTACTTC
.,TRBJ2-1,TRBV5-1,TRBD2,CASSFSGSSYNEQFF,TGCGCCAGCAGCTTTAGCGGGAGCTCCTACAATGAGCAGTTCTTC
.,TRBJ1-1,TRBV18,.,CASSPTGNTEAFF,TGTGCCAGCTCACCCACAGGGAACACTGAAGCTTTCTTT
.,TRBJ2-1,TRBV7-2,TRBD2,CASSLEAGGGRNEQFF,TGTGCCAGCAGCTTAGAGGCTGGCGGGGGGCGCAATGAGCAGTTCTTC
.,TRBJ2-2,TRBV14,.,CASSQEGRNTGELFF,TGTGCCAGCAGCCAAGAGGGCAGGAACACCGGGGAGCTGTTTTTT
.,TRBJ2-5,TRBV30,.,CAWSWGAVQETQYF,TGTGCCTGGAGCTGGGGGGCGGTCCAAGAGACCCAGTACTTC
.,TRBJ1-1,TRBV9,.,CASSAQSWSDTEAFF,TGTGCCAGCAGCGCCCAAAGTTGGTCGGACACTGAAGCTTTCTTT
.,TRBJ2-5,TRBV5-1,.,CASSLAGSLETQYF,TGCGCCAGCAGCTTGGCCGGGTCGCTGGAGACCCAGTACTTC
.,TRBJ1-1,TRBV5-1,.,CASSLTTPKNTEAFF,TGCGCCAGCAGCTTGACGACCCCGAAGAACACTGAAGCTTTCTTT
.,TRBJ1-2,TRBV7-8,.,CASSLADFYGYTF,TGTGCCAGCAGCTTAGCGGACTTTTATGGCTACACCTTC
.,TRBJ2-7,TRBV28,.,CASSSTAKRYEQYF,TGTGCCAGCAGTTCAACAGCGAAACGTTACGAGCAGTACTTC
.,TRBJ1-6,TRBV29-1,.,CSVEPLGQNSPLHF,TGCAGCGTTGAACCCCTCGGACAGAATTCACCCCTCCACTTT
.,TRBJ1-2,TRBV2,TRBD1,CASRGTASYGYTF,TGTGCTAGCCGGGGGACAGCCTCCTATGGCTACACCTTC
.,TRBJ1-1,TRBV30,.,CAWSVLSRPNTEAFF,TGTGCCTGGAGTGTACTCTCCAGGCCGAACACTGAAGCTTTCTTT
.,TRBJ2-7,TRBV2,TRBD2,CASSLAGTRYEQYF,TGTGCCAGCAGTCTAGCGGGGACTAGATACGAGCAGTACTTC
.,TRBJ2-7,TRBV27,.,CASSPNLLLYEQYF,TGTGCCAGCAGTCCTAACTTATTACTTTACGAGCAGTACTTC
.,TRBJ2-6,TRBV11-2,.,CASSPKRASISGANVLTF,TGTGCCAGCAGCCCCAAACGGGCGTCCATCTCTGGGGCCAACGTCCTGACTTTC
.,TRBJ2-2,TRBV7-6,TRBD1,CASSSRTGDTGELFF,TGTGCCAGCAGCTCCCGGACAGGGGACACCGGGGAGCTGTTTTTT
.,TRBJ1-4,TRBV5-4,TRBD1,CASSLGQGAEKLFF,TGTGCCAGCAGCTTGGGACAGGGGGCGGAAAAACTGTTTTTT
.,TRBJ1-4,TRBV19,TRBD1,CASSGGYRQGLSTNEKLFF,TGTGCCAGTAGTGGAGGGTATCGACAGGGGCTGTCAACTAATGAAAAACTGTTTTTT
.,TRBJ1-2,TRBV7-9,.,CASSLGGGDDGYTF,TGTGCCAGCAGCTTAGGCGGAGGGGATGATGGCTACACCTTC
.,TRBJ1-5,TRBV27,TRBD1,CASRTGNQPQHF,TGTGCCAGTCGGACAGGGAATCAGCCCCAGCATTTT
.,TRBJ2-1,TRBV7-2,TRBD2,CASSLEGTSGNEQFF,TGTGCCAGCAGCTTAGAAGGGACTAGCGGCAATGAGCAGTTCTTC
.,TRBJ1-1,TRBV30,.,CAWSAQNTEAFF,TGTGCCTGGAGCGCCCAGAACACTGAAGCTTTCTTT
.,TRBJ1-1,TRBV4-1,.,CASSQPGMNTEAFF,TGCGCCAGCAGCCAACCCGGGATGAACACTGAAGCTTTCTTT
.,TRBJ2-7,TRBV28,TRBD2,CASSLLTLAGAGEQYF,TGTGCCAGCAGTTTACTAACACTAGCGGGAGCTGGAGAGCAGTACTTC
few,TRBJ1-3,TRBV30,.,CAWPLVDTIYF,TGTGCCTGGCCCCTGGTGGACACCATATATTTT
.,TRBJ2-1,TRBV27,TRBD2,CASSLGGNEQFF,TGTGCCAGCAGTTTGGGAGGGAATGAGCAGTTCTTC
few,TRBJ2-2,TRBV28,.,CASSARNTGELFF,TGTGCCAGCAGCGCCCGGAACACCGGGGAGCTGTTTTTT
.,TRBJ1-5,TRBV19,.,CASSIGGASRSNQPQHF,TGTGCCAGTAGTATTGGGGGGGCTAGTCGAAGCAATCAGCCCCAGCATTTT
.,TRBJ2-7,TRBV5-4,TRBD2,CASSLVGRVAYEQYF,TGTGCCAGCAGCTTGGTGGGGAGGGTGGCGTACGAGCAGTACTTC
.,TRBJ1-1,TRBV27,.,CASSLYGGEAFF,TGTGCCAGCAGTTTATATGGAGGTGAAGCTTTCTTT
.,TRBJ2-3,TRBV9,.,CASSGPLASYTDTQYF,TGTGCCAGCAGTGGCCCACTAGCATCTTACACAGATACGCAGTATTTT
.,TRBJ2-2,TRBV28,TRBD1,CASGPGQGIGSGELFF,TGTGCCAGCGGGCCTGGACAGGGTATAGGGAGCGGGGAGCTGTTTTTT
.,TRBJ2-7,TRBV30,TRBD2,CAWTSGSVDEQYF,TGTGCCTGGACCAGCGGGAGTGTGGACGAGCAGTACTTC
.,TRBJ2-7,TRBV6-1,TRBD2,CASSWASGETYEQYF,TGTGCCAGCAGTTGGGCTAGCGGGGAAACCTACGAGCAGTACTTC